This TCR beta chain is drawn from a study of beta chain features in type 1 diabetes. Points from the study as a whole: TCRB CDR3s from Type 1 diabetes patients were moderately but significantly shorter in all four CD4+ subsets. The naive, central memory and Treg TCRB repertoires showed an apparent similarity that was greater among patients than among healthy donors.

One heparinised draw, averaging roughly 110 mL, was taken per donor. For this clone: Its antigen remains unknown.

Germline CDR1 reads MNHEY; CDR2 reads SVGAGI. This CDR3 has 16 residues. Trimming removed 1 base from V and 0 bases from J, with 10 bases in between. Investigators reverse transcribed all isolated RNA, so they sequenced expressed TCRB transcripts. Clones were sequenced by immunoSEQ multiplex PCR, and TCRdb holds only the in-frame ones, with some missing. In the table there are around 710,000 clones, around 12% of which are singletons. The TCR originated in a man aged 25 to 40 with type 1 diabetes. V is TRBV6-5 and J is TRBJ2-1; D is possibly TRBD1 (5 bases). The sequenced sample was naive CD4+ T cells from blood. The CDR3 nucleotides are TGTGCCAGCAGTTACTTAAGGGGAAGCTCCTACAATGAGCAGTTCTTC. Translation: CASSYLRGSSYNEQFF.